The T cell receptor (beta chain) under discussion was sequenced for a study of identical twins. General study results and limits: Memory repertoires lacked the insertion deficit that abundant cord blood beta clonotypes showed. Without tracking the same donors, conclusions rested on cross-sectional statistical analysis. The study found excess low generation probability among twin-shared out-of-frame alpha sequences. Less excess twin sharing appeared in beta out-of-frame sequences.

A single record per CDR3 protein comes from TCRdb applying MiXCR to the 5' RACE reads. This sample has around 530,000 distinct CDR3 sequences; about 15% occur once, and the top ten carry roughly 0.43%. This clonotype was recorded once. Antigen: not known. The length of the CDR3 is 17 residues. The germline gives CDR1 SGHVS, CDR2 FNYEAQ. V lost 1 base and J lost 0, with 15 bases in between. The same sample was also used in a study of yellow fever vaccine responses in identical twins.

The material sequenced was CD4+ T cells sorted from blood. This clonotype was obtained from a woman between 18 and 29 years old in good health. The chain has TRBV7-6 and TRBJ2-5, with D perhaps matching TRBD2 (6 bases). Here the CDR3 reads CASSLDPSGRYQETQYF. The CDR3 DNA sequence: TGTGCCAGCAGCTTAGACCCCTCCGGGAGATACCAAGAGACCCAGTACTTC.